Listed below are T cell receptor beta chains from one sample, sequenced in a study. TCRdb used MiXCR to reprocess the 5' RACE reads, holding one entry per CDR3 protein. The sample contains some 57,000 distinct CDR3 sequences, roughly 17% of which appear only once. The source material was naive CD4+ T cells sorted from blood. These receptor sequences come from a female donor with breast cancer. CDR3s include the opening cysteine and the closing phenylalanine or tryptophan. Each record gives: V gene, J gene, CDR3 length, CDR3 protein.

TRBV5-1,TRBJ1-1,15,CASSFLGQWNTEAFF
TRBV4-1,TRBJ2-5,14,CASSQAPGWGTQYF
TRBV18,TRBJ1-2,16,CASAPTGTGYDYGYTF
TRBV20-1,TRBJ2-7,14,CSARYGRAPYEQYF
TRBV20-1,TRBJ1-1,16,CSARKSLGQLGIEAFF
TRBV4-2,TRBJ1-1,14,CASSQDTENTEAFF
TRBV6-5,TRBJ2-3,15,CASSPRGGGSDTQYF
TRBV5-1,TRBJ1-1,14,CASSPTYGNTEAFF
TRBV6-1,TRBJ1-1,16,CASKRPGGYMNTEAFF
TRBV29-1,TRBJ1-1,16,CSARPTGVRGNTEAFF
TRBV9,TRBJ2-2,15,CASSVLSGRTGELFF
TRBV20-1,TRBJ2-7,14,CSAYPGLGTFEQYF
TRBV12-3/TRBV12-4,TRBJ2-1,16,CASSRLLAGDYNEQFF
TRBV7-8,TRBJ2-7,11,CASGSSYEQYF
TRBV5-1,TRBJ2-5,13,CASSSGLVKTQYF
TRBV29-1,TRBJ2-5,14,CSVGLRDPKETQYF